The 14 T cell receptor beta chains below all came from one sample that was sequenced in a study of shared clonotypes between healthy human individuals. Positive CCR7 selection of CD45RO-negative cells yielded the naive CD8 cells, and terminally differentiated effector memory CD45RA+ cells were excluded. Clones were sequenced by immunoSEQ multiplex PCR, and TCRdb holds only the in-frame ones, with some missing. The table has roughly 1,800,000 clones, approximately 94% seen once; the top ten hold less than 1.5%. The specimen sequenced was naive CD8+ T cells sorted from blood. The source of these receptors is a man aged 18 to 30 in good health.

V usage is TRBV27 and J usage is TRBJ1-2, with 7 bases fitting TRBD1. V dropped 6 bases and J dropped 5; count of bases not matched to a gene: 9. Looked up from germline, CDR1 is MNHEY and CDR2 is SMNVEV (reference sequence). This CDR3 region has 14 residues. CDR3 in DNA: TGTGCCAGCAGCCCCATGGGGACAGCATATGGCTACACCTTC. This gives the protein CASSPMGTAYGYTF.

This clone was observed once. J is TRBJ2-1 and V is TRBV7-9, with 13 positions matching TRBD2. V was pared by 5 bases and J by 2 bases, with 9 bases of the junction left unmatched. The CDR3 has 18 residues. The germline CDR1 and CDR2 sequences are SEHNR and FQNEAQ (reference sequence). The CDR3 sequence: CASSPAPGLAGTYNEQFF. The CDR3 region has the DNA TGTGCCAGCAGCCCCGCCCCGGGACTAGCGGGGACCTACAATGAGCAGTTCTTC.

The chain couples TRBV27 to TRBJ2-3; 7 nucleotides agree with TRBD2. CDR3 size: 17 residues. V lost 2 bases, J lost 6 bases, and 14 bases stayed unmatched. Germline V lookup: CDR1 MNHEY, CDR2 SMNVEV (reference sequence). As DNA, the CDR3 is TGTGCCAGCAGTTTAAGGGGACTACGGATGAATGGCGATACGCAGTATTTT. It yields the protein CASSLRGLRMNGDTQYF.

This chain connects TRBV2 to TRBJ2-5; TRBD1 might be the D (5 bases). The CDR3 contains 17 residues. Germline V gene data show CDR1 as SNHLY and CDR2 as FYNNEI. The V and J ends lost 2 bases and 5 bases respectively, with 21 bases between them. CDR3 residues: CASSEFQGDLVGETQYF. CDR3 DNA: TGTGCCAGCAGTGAATTTCAGGGCGACCTAGTTGGGGAGACCCAGTACTTC.

V and J are TRBV27 and TRBJ2-1, with 14 bases identical to TRBD2. Germline assignment: CDR1 MNHEY and CDR2 SMNVEV (reference sequence). Germline trimming cut 1 base from V and 8 bases from J; bases unmatched to any gene: 4. There are 16 residues in the CDR3. The CDR3 reads CASSLLTSGGADEQFF. The CDR3 DNA follows: TGTGCCAGCAGTTTATTGACTAGCGGGGGGGCTGATGAGCAGTTCTTC.

The rearrangement uses TRBV18 and TRBJ2-1, with 7 bases identical to TRBD2. V dropped 0 bases and J dropped 3; count of bases not matched to a gene: 11. The germline CDR1 and CDR2 sequences are KGHSH and LQKENI. There are 18 residues in the CDR3. The CDR3 region has the DNA TGTGCCAGCTCACCACCGGGCCCTGGACTAGGGTACTACAATGAGCAGTTCTTC. It codes for CASSPPGPGLGYYNEQFF.

This chain connects TRBV2 to TRBJ1-1, with D perhaps TRBD1 (6 bases). V dropped 6 bases and J dropped 1 base, with 9 bases sitting between them. This CDR3 spans 13 amino acids. Germline V gene sequence: CDR1 SNHLY, CDR2 FYNNEI. CDR3 sequence: CASRDSWNTEAFF. The CDR3 DNA follows: TGTGCCAGCAGGGACAGTTGGAACACTGAAGCTTTCTTT.

The genes are TRBV27 and TRBJ1-5; possible D gene TRBD1, 5 bases. V was pared by 2 bases and J by 2 bases, with 19 bases between. This CDR3 contains 18 residues. CDR1 and CDR2 from the germline V gene are MNHEY and SMNVEV (reference sequence). The CDR3 DNA follows: TGTGCCAGCAGTTTAATTGGGGTCGAGGGGATGGGCAATCAGCCCCAGCATTTT. The encoded protein is CASSLIGVEGMGNQPQHF.

This chain uses TRBV5-6 with TRBJ2-7; tentatively, D is TRBD2 (7 bases). The CDR3 covers 14 residues. V was pared by 2 bases and J by 5 bases, with 14 bases between. Germline CDR1 and CDR2: SGHDT and YYEEEE. The CDR3 region has the DNA TGTGCCAGCAGCTTTCGGGGGGCGCCGGACGAGCAGTACTTC. Translating it yields CASSFRGAPDEQYF.

V gene TRBV5-6 combines with J gene TRBJ2-7; no clear D. Germline V CDR1 and CDR2: SGHDT, YYEEEE. The CDR3 runs to 16 residues. V was shortened by 4 bases and J by 1 base, with 18 bases between the two germline ends. The CDR3 coding sequence is TGTGCCAGCAGCACCGGAACGTTCCGACCTTCCTACGAGCAGTACTTC. This sequence encodes CASSTGTFRPSYEQYF.

The chain's CDR3 is CASSLDVSLESPLHF. CDR3 bases: TGTGCCAGCAGCTTAGACGTTTCCCTTGAGTCACCCCTCCACTTT. The V gene is TRBV7-9, the J gene TRBJ1-6; D is unresolved. CDR3 length equals 15 residues. Trimming took 1 base from V and 10 from J, leaving 14 bases between them. Germline-derived CDR1 and CDR2 are SEHNR and FQNEAQ (reference sequence).

V gene TRBV4-1 combines with J gene TRBJ2-3; no reliable D call. Germline V lookup: CDR1 MGHRA, CDR2 YSYEKL. The CDR3 runs to 14 residues. Trimming cost V 1 base and J 6 bases, with 11 bases left between them. The CDR3 nucleotides read TGCGCCAGCAGCCAAGGAGTGGCCGGGGATACGCAGTATTTT. Its translation: CASSQGVAGDTQYF.

The chain combines TRBV13 with TRBJ2-7, with TRBD2 identical over 13 bases. The CDR3 sequence is 18 residues long. The ends lost 4 bases at V and 4 bases at J; junction bases unmatched: 13. From germline, CDR1 is PRHDT and CDR2 FYEKMQ (reference sequence). The CDR3 loop is CASSSGTSGTQPMYEQYF. As DNA, the CDR3 is TGTGCCAGCAGCTCCGGGACTAGCGGGACCCAGCCAATGTACGAGCAGTACTTC.

This clone appeared once. V gene TRBV27 combines with J gene TRBJ2-3; 11 bases are shared with TRBD1. V gave up 5 bases and J gave up 4 bases; unmatched junction bases: 8. Per the germline V gene, CDR1 is MNHEY and CDR2 is SMNVEV (reference sequence). This CDR3 spans 16 amino acids. CDR3 loop: CASSPILGQGADTQYF. CDR3 DNA sequence: TGTGCCAGCAGTCCCATTTTGGGACAGGGGGCAGATACGCAGTATTTT.